One sample yielded the 29 T cell receptor beta chains listed below, sequenced in a study of T cell repertoires in cytomegalovirus infection. TCRdb itself ran the reads through MiXCR, one entry per CDR3 protein. Found here are approximately 280,000 distinct CDR3 sequences, approximately 22% of them singletons; the top ten hold 15% to 20%. No antigen is known for these receptors. This material consisted of cultured PBMCs, taken from culture after CMV antigen stimulation. These receptor sequences come from a human donor in good health (CMV status not recorded). Some clones in this sample may be carry-over from other donors' samples.

The chain combines TRBV20-1 with TRBJ2-5, with TRBD2 as a possible D gene (6 bases). CDR3 length: 15 residues. The V gene lost 0 bases and the J gene lost 5 bases, with 16 bases spanning the gap. The germline CDR1 and CDR2 sequences are DFQATT and SNEGSKA (reference sequence). The CDR3 sequence is CSARERLDHLETQYF. For the CDR3, the DNA is TGCAGTGCTAGAGAGAGACTAGACCATCTGGAGACCCAGTACTTC.

In its sample, this clonotype was seen many times. The genes are TRBV7-2 and TRBJ2-7, with 8 nucleotides matching TRBD2. The length of the CDR3 is 14 residues. V lost 1 base to trimming and J lost 6 bases; unmatched junction nucleotides: 5. Germline assignment: CDR1 SGHTA and CDR2 FQGNSA. CDR3 nucleotide sequence: TGTGCCAGCAGCTTAGTTGCGAGCGGGAGCGAGCAGTACTTC. This encodes CASSLVASGSEQYF.

This clonotype was detected many times. The J gene is TRBJ1-1, the V gene TRBV7-2; D might be TRBD1 (5 bases). Germline V CDR1 and CDR2: SGHTA, FQGNSA. This CDR3 spans 15 amino acids. The germline V and J ends were trimmed by 1 base and 6 bases, with 15 bases remaining between them. DNA of the CDR3: TGTGCCAGCAGCTTAGGTTCAAGGGGACTGGCTGAAGCTTTCTTT. Amino acids: CASSLGSRGLAEAFF. Full variable domain (missing parts from reference TRBV7-2 and TRBJ1-1): GAGVSQSPSNKVTEKGKDVELRCDPISGHTALYWYRQSLGQGLEFLIYFQGNSAPDKSGLPSDRFSAERTGGSVSTLTIQRTQQEDSAVYLCASSLGSRGLAEAFFGQGTRLTVV.

The chain has TRBV7-3 and TRBJ2-2; 9 bases line up with TRBD1. This CDR3 contains 14 residues. V dropped 6 bases and J dropped 5; count of bases not matched to a gene: 4. CDR1 is SGHTA and CDR2 is FQGTGA in the germline V gene. As DNA, the CDR3 is TGTGCCAGCAGTACAGGACAGGGGACCGGGGAGCTGTTTTTT. Amino acid sequence: CASSTGQGTGELFF.

V usage is TRBV7-2 and J usage is TRBJ2-1; D gene ambiguous. From germline, CDR1 is SGHTA and CDR2 FQGNSA. The CDR3 runs 15 residues. The V and J ends lost 0 bases and 3 bases respectively, with 9 bases between them. The CDR3 coding sequence is TGTGCCAGCAGCTTAGCGGGGTGGGGCTACAATGAGCAGTTCTTC. Translating gives CASSLAGWGYNEQFF. Based on the CDR3 plus reference TRBV7-2 and TRBJ2-1, the full variable domain is GAGVSQSPSNKVTEKGKDVELRCDPISGHTALYWYRQSLGQGLEFLIYFQGNSAPDKSGLPSDRFSAERTGGSVSTLTIQRTQQEDSAVYLCASSLAGWGYNEQFFGPGTRLTVL.

V gene TRBV6-2 or TRBV6-3 combines with J gene TRBJ2-1; D is perhaps TRBD1 (5 bases). This CDR3 contains 15 residues. CDR1 is MNHEY, CDR2 SVGEGT, per germline. V was shortened by 7 bases and J by 4 bases, with 17 bases between the two germline ends. CDR3 nucleotide sequence: TGTGCCAGCAACCGCAGGCAGGGAAGGTACAATGAGCAGTTCTTC. It yields the protein CASNRRQGRYNEQFF.

This clonotype was counted a few times. CDR3 residues: CAISDGTGAINEQFF. The CDR3 bases are TGTGCCATCAGTGACGGGACAGGGGCTATTAATGAGCAGTTCTTC. The rearrangement uses TRBV10-3 and TRBJ2-1, with 10 bases lining up with TRBD1. J lost 7 bases, V lost 3 bases, and 6 bases had no gene match. Germline CDR1 and CDR2: ENHRY and SYGVKD. This CDR3 contains 15 residues.

The chain recombines TRBV19 with TRBJ1-2; TRBD1 is a possible D gene (5 bases). Germline CDR1 and CDR2: LNHDA and SQIVND (reference sequence). Trimming stripped 1 base from V and 8 bases from J, with 14 bases between. The CDR3 sequence is 14 residues long. CDR3 sequence (DNA): TGTGCCAGTAGTATAGTGGGGACCCAGGAGGGCTACACCTTC. Translating it yields CASSIVGTQEGYTF. The complete variable domain, with remaining parts taken from reference TRBV19 and TRBJ1-2, reads DGGITQSPKYLFRKEGQNVTLSCEQNLNHDAMYWYRQDPGQGLRLIYYSQIVNDFQKGDIAEGYSVSREKKESFPLTVTSAQKNPTAFYLCASSIVGTQEGYTFGSGTRLTVV.

The sample holds a few counts of this clonotype. The J gene is TRBJ2-3, the V gene TRBV9; TRBD2 aligns across 10 bases. With V trimmed by 2 bases and J by 0 bases, 6 bases remained unmatched. Germline CDR1 reads SGDLS; CDR2 reads YYNGEE. The CDR3 is 17 residues long. The CDR3 nucleotides are TGTGCCAGCAGCGTGACAGCGGGAGGGCGAAGCACAGATACGCAGTATTTT. Translating gives CASSVTAGGRSTDTQYF.

This clonotype was counted between two and nine times. V and J are TRBV4-3 and TRBJ2-7; possibly TRBD2 for D (6 bases). The CDR3 runs 15 residues. Trimming shortened V by 0 bases and J by 2 bases, and 11 bases separated the two germline ends. Germline V gene lookup returns CDR1 LGHNA and CDR2 YSLEER. CDR3 bases: TGCGCCAGCAGCCAAGAGGCCACGGGAGCCTACGAGCAGTACGTC. Translated: CASSQEATGAYEQYV.

This clonotype has only a few counts. J is TRBJ1-6 and V is TRBV6-8; 9 bases are shared with TRBD1. CDR1 is MNHGY and CDR2 is SAAAGT in the germline V gene. There are 14 residues in the CDR3. Germline trimming cut 2 bases from V and 10 bases from J; bases unmatched to any gene: 3. CDR3 residues: CASSYTGQGSPLHF. The CDR3 nucleotides read TGTGCCAGCAGTTACACGGGACAGGGATCACCCCTCCACTTT.

This clonotype was found many times. This chain joins TRBV12-3 or TRBV12-4 and TRBJ2-7; no firm D call. Trimming shortened V by 6 bases and J by 3 bases, and 21 bases separated the two germline ends. This CDR3 contains 16 residues. The CDR3 nucleotides read TGTGCCAGCAGCCCTCCTACCGGGCTCCTACACTACGAGCAGTACTTC. Protein sequence: CASSPPTGLLHYEQYF.

This clonotype was counted at least ten times. The CDR3 coding sequence is TGTGCCAGCAGGCAGGGACTAGCGGGTGAGCAGTTCTTC. This sequence encodes CASRQGLAGEQFF. The V call is TRBV12-3 or TRBV12-4, the J call TRBJ2-1; 12 bases map to TRBD2. The CDR3 consists of 13 residues. The V gene end was trimmed by 6 bases and the J gene end by 9 bases; junction bases not matched to a gene: 3.

This clonotype was detected a few times. The rearrangement joins TRBV7-9 to TRBJ2-3, with 8 bases lining up with TRBD2. V was clipped by 10 bases and J by 5 bases; unmatched bases: 17. The CDR3 is 16 amino acids. In germline, CDR1 is SEHNR, CDR2 FQNEAQ (reference sequence). In nucleotides, the CDR3 is TGTGCCAACGGGGGGGGGCCACGGGAGGGCGAAGATACGCAGTATTTT. Translated, it gives CANGGGPREGEDTQYF. The complete variable domain, with remaining parts taken from reference TRBV7-9 and TRBJ2-3, reads DTGVSQNPRHKITKRGQNVTFRCDPISEHNRLYWYRQTLGQGPEFLTYFQNEAQLEKSRLLSDRFSAERPKGSFSTLEIQRTEQGDSAMYLCANGGGPREGEDTQYFGPGTRLTVL.

Turning to this clonotype: One base away lies a much larger clone, so this may be a sequencing read error. The CDR3 DNA reads as TGTGCCAGCAGTTACTCAGAGCGGCCGAGCTCCTACGATGAGCAGTTCTTC. The encoded protein is CASSYSERPSSYDEQFF. V and J are TRBV6-5 and TRBJ2-1, with a weak D call TRBD2 (5 bases). Germline V gene sequence: CDR1 MNHEY, CDR2 SVGAGI. CDR3 length: 17 amino acids.

The chain joins TRBV6-2 or TRBV6-3 to TRBJ1-2, with no clear D. This CDR3 region has 11 residues. The germline V gene has CDR1 MNHEY and CDR2 SVGEGT. Trimming shortened V by 6 bases and J by 6 bases, and 8 bases separated the two germline ends. The CDR3 sequence is CASSSSHGYTF. For the CDR3, the DNA is TGTGCCAGCAGCTCATCCCATGGCTACACCTTC.

This clonotype showed up many times. The chain has TRBV6-2 or TRBV6-3 and TRBJ1-1; D not certain. CDR3 length: 17 residues. The germline V gene encodes CDR1 MNHEY and CDR2 SVGEGT. V was clipped by 2 bases and J by 6 bases, with 22 bases between them. This CDR3 reads CASSYGFGSGEVAEAFF. In nucleotides, the CDR3 is TGTGCCAGCAGTTACGGGTTCGGCAGTGGTGAGGTAGCTGAAGCTTTCTTT.

This clonotype was counted ten times or more. The V and J genes are TRBV6-2 or TRBV6-3 and TRBJ1-5; 7 bases line up with TRBD1. This CDR3 region has 15 residues. Trimming cost V 7 bases and J 6 bases; bases outside gene matches: 12. Germline CDR1 MNHEY, CDR2 SVGEGT. Here the CDR3 DNA reads TGTGCCAGCAACTTAGGGGGCCTGGGAAGTCAGCCCCAGCATTTT. The encoded protein is CASNLGGLGSQPQHF.

The chain couples TRBV7-9 to TRBJ1-2; 11 bases agree with TRBD1. Germline V lookup: CDR1 SEHNR, CDR2 FQNEAQ (reference sequence). The CDR3 totals 15 residues. With 5 bases clipped from V and 2 bases from J, the junction kept 4 bases outside the gene matches. CDR3 amino acids: CASSPGTGGNYGYTF. The CDR3 nucleotides read TGTGCCAGCAGCCCCGGGACAGGGGGAAACTATGGCTACACCTTC.

In its sample, this clonotype was seen a few times. The chain carries TRBV28 and TRBJ1-4; 9 bases match TRBD1. The CDR3 loop spans 14 amino acids. Trimming took 10 bases from V and 8 from J; bases not matched to a gene: 11. In germline, CDR1 is MDHEN, CDR2 SYDVKM. The DNA of the CDR3 is TGTGCCACCTCTCGGACAGGGGTTAGCGAAAAACTGTTTTTT. Residues: CATSRTGVSEKLFF.

This clonotype was counted only a few times. V and J are TRBV2 and TRBJ2-3; 10 nucleotides match TRBD2. The V and J ends lost 4 bases and 8 bases, in that order; junction bases with no gene match: 18. Per the germline V gene, CDR1 is SNHLY and CDR2 is FYNNEI. CDR3 length: 18 residues. The CDR3 loop reads CASSVHETGLALGITQYF. The CDR3 region has the DNA TGTGCCAGCAGTGTTCACGAAACGGGACTAGCGCTCGGGATTACGCAGTATTTT.

The sample holds many counts of this clonotype. The chain recombines TRBV7-2 with TRBJ2-5; a weak D match, TRBD1 (5 bases). The length of the CDR3 is 16 residues. Germline CDR1 SGHTA, CDR2 FQGNSA. Trimming left V 1 base short and J 5 bases short, with 17 bases between. The CDR3 protein is CASSLGLQAVGETQYF. The CDR3 DNA is TGTGCCAGCAGCTTAGGGTTACAGGCGGTAGGGGAGACCCAGTACTTC.

The chain couples TRBV7-9 to TRBJ1-2; 7 bases fit TRBD1. Germline CDR1 and CDR2: SEHNR and FQNEAQ (reference sequence). V was pared by 0 bases and J by 2 bases, with 6 bases of the junction left unmatched. The CDR3 loop spans 16 amino acids. The CDR3 loop is CASSLAGTALNYGYTF. DNA of the CDR3: TGTGCCAGCAGCTTAGCAGGGACAGCTTTAAACTATGGCTACACCTTC.

This clonotype was seen once. V and J are TRBV7-2 and TRBJ2-2, with D perhaps matching TRBD2 (5 bases). The germline V gene encodes CDR1 SGHTA and CDR2 FQGNSA. CDR3 size: 16 residues. The V and J ends lost 4 bases and 5 bases respectively, with 17 bases between them. The CDR3, as DNA: TGTGCCAGCAGCTCCCTCGGACTGCGCCAAACCGGGGAGCTGTTTTTT. Translation gives CASSSLGLRQTGELFF.

This clonotype was seen repeatedly, ten times or more. The chain carries TRBV7-2 and TRBJ2-3; the D gene is possibly TRBD2 (5 bases). V gave up 1 base and J gave up 6 bases, with 14 bases separating them. CDR1 is SGHTA, CDR2 FQGNSA, per germline. This CDR3 is built from 15 residues. This CDR3 reads CASSLESGVGDTQYF. The CDR3, as DNA: TGTGCCAGCAGCTTAGAAAGCGGTGTAGGGGATACGCAGTATTTT.

The V gene is TRBV12-3 or TRBV12-4, the J gene TRBJ2-2, with D possibly being TRBD1 (6 bases). V lost 6 bases and J lost 6, with 17 bases in between. This CDR3 has 15 residues. The CDR3, as DNA: TGTGCCAGCAGCCCGTCGAAGGGGGTACCCGGGGAGCTGTTTTTT. Its translation: CASSPSKGVPGELFF.

This clonotype was counted only a few times. The V and J genes are TRBV19 and TRBJ1-2; possibly TRBD1 for D (6 bases). Looked up from germline, CDR1 is LNHDA and CDR2 is SQIVND (reference sequence). The CDR3 spans 15 residues. V was cut by 4 bases and J by 10 bases, with 22 bases left in between. The CDR3 loop reads CASSKGRQVVYDYTF. CDR3 DNA: TGTGCCAGTAGTAAAGGGCGACAGGTCGTCTACGACTACACCTTC.

This clonotype was observed many times. This chain links TRBV7-2 with TRBJ2-7; D uncertain. V was clipped by 1 base and J by 4 bases, with 8 bases between them. This CDR3 spans 13 amino acids. The germline V gene has CDR1 SGHTA and CDR2 FQGNSA. CDR3 loop: CASSLGTHYEQYV. CDR3 nucleotide sequence: TGTGCCAGCAGCTTAGGGACCCATTACGAGCAGTACGTC.

J is TRBJ2-3 and V is TRBV4-1, with 8 bases lining up with TRBD2. Germline trimming cut 0 bases from V and 2 bases from J; bases unmatched to any gene: 7. Germline CDR1 and CDR2: MGHRA and YSYEKL. The CDR3 is 17 amino acids. The CDR3 spells CASSQDAYSGDTDTQYF. In nucleotides, the CDR3 is TGCGCCAGCAGCCAAGATGCGTATAGCGGGGACACAGATACGCAGTATTTT.